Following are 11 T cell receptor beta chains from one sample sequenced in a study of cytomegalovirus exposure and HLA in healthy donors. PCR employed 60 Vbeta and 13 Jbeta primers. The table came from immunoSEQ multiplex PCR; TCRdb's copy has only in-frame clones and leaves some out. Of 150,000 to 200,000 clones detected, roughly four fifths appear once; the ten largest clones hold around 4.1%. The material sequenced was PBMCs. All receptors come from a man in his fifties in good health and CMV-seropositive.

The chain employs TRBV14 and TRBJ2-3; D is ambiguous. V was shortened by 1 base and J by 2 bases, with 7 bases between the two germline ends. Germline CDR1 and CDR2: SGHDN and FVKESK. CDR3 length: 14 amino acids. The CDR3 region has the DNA TGTGCCAGCAGCCAAGGGCGGCACACAGATACGCAGTATTTT. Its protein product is CASSQGRHTDTQYF.

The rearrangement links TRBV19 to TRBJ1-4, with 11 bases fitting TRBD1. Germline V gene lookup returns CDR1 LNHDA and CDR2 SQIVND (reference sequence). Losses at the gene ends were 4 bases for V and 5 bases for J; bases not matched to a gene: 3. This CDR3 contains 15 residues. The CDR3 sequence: CASSTGTGGNEKLFF. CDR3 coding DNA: TGTGCCAGTAGTACCGGGACAGGGGGAAATGAAAAACTGTTTTTT. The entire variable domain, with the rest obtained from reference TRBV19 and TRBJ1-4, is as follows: DGGITQSPKYLFRKEGQNVTLSCEQNLNHDAMYWYRQDPGQGLRLIYYSQIVNDFQKGDIAEGYSVSREKKESFPLTVTSAQKNPTAFYLCASSTGTGGNEKLFFGSGTQLSVL.

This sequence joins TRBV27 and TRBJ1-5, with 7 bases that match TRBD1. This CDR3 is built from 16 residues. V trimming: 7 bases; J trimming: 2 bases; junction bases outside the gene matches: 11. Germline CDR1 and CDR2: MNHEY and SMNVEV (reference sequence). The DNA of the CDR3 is TGTGCCAGCAAAACCGGGACAGCTCAGGGCAATCAGCCCCAGCATTTT. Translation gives CASKTGTAQGNQPQHF.

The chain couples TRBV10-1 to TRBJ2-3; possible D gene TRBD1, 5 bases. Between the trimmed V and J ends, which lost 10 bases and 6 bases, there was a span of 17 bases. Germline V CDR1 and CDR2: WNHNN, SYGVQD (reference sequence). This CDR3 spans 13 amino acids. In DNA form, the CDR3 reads TGCGCCACCCAAGCTGGGGCTGGGGATACGCAGTATTTT. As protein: CATQAGAGDTQYF.

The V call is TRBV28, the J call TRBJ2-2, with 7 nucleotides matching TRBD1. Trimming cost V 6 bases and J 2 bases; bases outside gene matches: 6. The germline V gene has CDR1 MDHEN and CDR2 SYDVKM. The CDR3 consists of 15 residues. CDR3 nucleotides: TGTGCCAGCAGACCGGGACAGCTAAACACCGGGGAGCTGTTTTTT. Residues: CASRPGQLNTGELFF.

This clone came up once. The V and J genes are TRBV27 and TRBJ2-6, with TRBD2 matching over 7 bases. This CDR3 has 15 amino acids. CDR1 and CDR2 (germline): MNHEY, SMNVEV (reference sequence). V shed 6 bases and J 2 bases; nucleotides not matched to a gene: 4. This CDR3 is CASRGGGAGANVLTF. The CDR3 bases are TGTGCCAGCAGGGGCGGGGGTGCTGGGGCCAACGTCCTGACTTTC.

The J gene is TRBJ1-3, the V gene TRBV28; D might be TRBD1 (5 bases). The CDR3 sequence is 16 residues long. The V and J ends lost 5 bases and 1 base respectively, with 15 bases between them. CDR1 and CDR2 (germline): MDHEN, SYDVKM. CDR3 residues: CASSHRGGGSGNTIYF. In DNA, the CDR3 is TGTGCCAGCAGTCACCGCGGGGGGGGTTCTGGAAACACCATATATTTT.

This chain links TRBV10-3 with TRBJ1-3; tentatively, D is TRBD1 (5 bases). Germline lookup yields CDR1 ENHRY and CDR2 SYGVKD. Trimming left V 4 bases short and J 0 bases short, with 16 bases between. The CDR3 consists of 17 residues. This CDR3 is CAISGARHDSSGNTIYF. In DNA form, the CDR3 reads TGTGCCATCAGTGGAGCTCGGCACGACAGCTCTGGAAACACCATATATTTT.

DNA of the CDR3: TGTGCCAGCTCGGGACAGGGGGCGTCCTACGAGCAGTACTTC. Protein product: CASSGQGASYEQYF. The chain employs TRBV7-9 and TRBJ2-7, with TRBD1 identical over 12 bases. The germline V gene has CDR1 SEHNR and CDR2 FQNEAQ (reference sequence). Germline trimming cut 8 bases from V and 1 base from J; bases unmatched to any gene: 3. CDR3 length: 14 residues.

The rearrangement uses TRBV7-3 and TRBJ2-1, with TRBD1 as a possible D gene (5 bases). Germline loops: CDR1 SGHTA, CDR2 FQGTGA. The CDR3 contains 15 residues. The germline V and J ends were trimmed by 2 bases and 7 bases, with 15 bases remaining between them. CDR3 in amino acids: CASSLLGRDGNEQFF. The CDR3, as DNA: TGTGCCAGCAGCTTACTAGGCAGGGATGGAAATGAGCAGTTCTTC. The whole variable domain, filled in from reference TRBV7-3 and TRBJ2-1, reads GAGVSQTPSNKVTEKGKYVELRCDPISGHTALYWYRQSLGQGPEFLIYFQGTGAADDSGLPNDRFFAVRPEGSVSTLKIQRTERGDSAVYLCASSLLGRDGNEQFFGPGTRLTVL.

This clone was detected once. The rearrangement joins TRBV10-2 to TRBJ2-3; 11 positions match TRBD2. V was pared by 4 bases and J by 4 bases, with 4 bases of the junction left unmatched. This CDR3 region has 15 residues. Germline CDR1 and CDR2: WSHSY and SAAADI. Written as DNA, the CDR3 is TGCGCCAGCAGTGCTACTAGCGGGAGATCAGATACGCAGTATTTT. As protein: CASSATSGRSDTQYF.